This T cell receptor beta chain is from a study of CD8 T cells in Susac syndrome. Germline-derived CDR1 and CDR2 are SQVTM and ANQGSEA. The CDR3 loop spans 15 amino acids. Trimming took off 4 bases at V and 9 bases at J, with 24 bases between the two ends. RNA amounts of roughly 0.5 to 1 ug underwent reverse transcription with random hexamers. A single record per CDR3 protein comes from TCRdb applying MiXCR to the immunoSEQ multiplex PCR reads. The sample shows about 180,000 distinct CDR3 sequences, about 94% of them seen only once. The chain couples TRBV29-1 to TRBJ2-5; the D gene could be TRBD1 or TRBD2 (6 bases each). This TCR was recovered from a human donor with multiple sclerosis. Sequencing used CD4+ T cells from PBMCs. CDR3 sequence reads: CSVVLGGERTVAQYF. DNA for the CDR3: TGCAGCGTTGTCCTCGGGGGCGAGCGTACAGTGGCCCAGTACTTC.